This T cell receptor beta chain was sequenced for a study of shared clonotypes between healthy human individuals. Findings of the study overall: Sampling involved blood alone; tissue repertoires likely differ. Naive CD4 clonotypes overlapped across a few donors at approximately 4.5%.

The protocol was immunoSEQ multiplex PCR, while the TCRdb copy is restricted to in-frame clones and leaves out a portion. The table records some 1,100,000 clones, about four fifths of them present only once. About this clone: The antigen remains unidentified.

Germline V CDR1 and CDR2: SGHTS, YDEGEE. This CDR3 has 14 residues. V lost 0 bases to trimming and J lost 1 base, with 7 bases between them. The rearrangement uses TRBV5-8 and TRBJ1-2, with no clear D. The sequence came from a man younger than 35 in good health. Some clones in this sample may be carry-over from other donors' samples. Sequencing was performed on memory CD4+ T cells from PBMCs. Subset noted: CD45RA-negative fraction. CDR3 sequence (DNA): TGTGCCAGCAGCTTGGAAGGGTTTAACTATGGCTACACCTTC. Translation gives CASSLEGFNYGYTF.